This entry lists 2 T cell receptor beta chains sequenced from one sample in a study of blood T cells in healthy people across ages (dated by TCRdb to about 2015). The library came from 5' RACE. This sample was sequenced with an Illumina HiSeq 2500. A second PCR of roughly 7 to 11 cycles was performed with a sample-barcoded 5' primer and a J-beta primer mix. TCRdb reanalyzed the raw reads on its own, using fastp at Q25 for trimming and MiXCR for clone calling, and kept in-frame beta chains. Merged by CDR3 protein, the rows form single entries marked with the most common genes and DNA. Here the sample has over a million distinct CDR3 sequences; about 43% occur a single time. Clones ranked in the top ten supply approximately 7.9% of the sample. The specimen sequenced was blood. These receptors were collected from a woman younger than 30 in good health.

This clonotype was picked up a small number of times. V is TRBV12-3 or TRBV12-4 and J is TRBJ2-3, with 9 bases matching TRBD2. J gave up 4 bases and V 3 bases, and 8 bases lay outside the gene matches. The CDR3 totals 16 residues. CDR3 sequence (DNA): TGTGCCAGCAGTTTGACTAGCGGAAGTGGGGCAGATACGCAGTATTTT. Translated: CASSLTSGSGADTQYF.

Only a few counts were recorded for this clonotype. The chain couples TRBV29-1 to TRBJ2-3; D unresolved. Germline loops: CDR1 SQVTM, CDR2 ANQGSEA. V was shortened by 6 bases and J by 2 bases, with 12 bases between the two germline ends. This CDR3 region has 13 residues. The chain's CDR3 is CSVRRTATDTQYF. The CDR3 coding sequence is TGCAGCGTCCGCCGGACCGCCACAGATACGCAGTATTTT.